The next 30 T cell receptor beta chains were all read from a single sample in a study of T cell repertoires in cytomegalovirus infection. TCRdb processed the reads anew with MiXCR; each CDR3 protein has one entry. The top ten clones hold under 3.5% of a sample with over 150,000 distinct CDR3 sequences, about 20% of them seen once. Sequenced sample: PBMCs. Receptor source: a human donor in good health (CMV status not recorded). Some clones in this sample may be carry-over from other donors' samples.

This clonotype was found a few times. The rearrangement uses TRBV7-9 and TRBJ2-2; 9 positions match TRBD1. The CDR3 contains 16 residues. The germline V gene has CDR1 SEHNR and CDR2 FQNEAQ (reference sequence). V trimming: 2 bases; J trimming: 5 bases; junction bases outside the gene matches: 6. The CDR3 DNA sequence: TGTGCCAGCAGCTTATTACAGGGGGCGCGGACCGGGGAGCTGTTTTTT. Residues: CASSLLQGARTGELFF. Complete variable domain (other parts from reference TRBV7-9 and TRBJ2-2): DTGVSQNPRHKITKRGQNVTFRCDPISEHNRLYWYRQTLGQGPEFLTYFQNEAQLEKSRLLSDRFSAERPKGSFSTLEIQRTEQGDSAMYLCASSLLQGARTGELFFGEGSRLTVL.

The J gene is TRBJ2-1, the V gene TRBV7-3, with 8 bases lining up with TRBD2. The CDR3 sequence is 15 residues long. J was trimmed by 9 bases and V by 2 bases; bases with no gene match: 9. Germline lookup yields CDR1 SGHTA and CDR2 FQGTGA. CDR3 region: CASSLDASGSREQFF. In DNA, the CDR3 is TGTGCCAGCAGCTTAGACGCTAGCGGGTCCCGTGAGCAGTTCTTC.

There are a few counts of this clonotype. This chain uses TRBV28 with TRBJ2-1, with 8 bases identical to TRBD1. Germline values: CDR1 MDHEN, CDR2 SYDVKM. Trimming at V came to 5 bases and at J to 8 bases, leaving 11 bases not matched to a gene. The CDR3 contains 15 residues. CDR3 sequence reads: CASSQPGQGADEQFF. The CDR3 DNA sequence: TGTGCCAGCAGTCAGCCAGGCCAGGGGGCCGATGAGCAGTTCTTC.

This clonotype came up many times. V usage is TRBV6-2 or TRBV6-3 and J usage is TRBJ2-1; 7 bases align to TRBD2. In germline, CDR1 is MNHEY, CDR2 SVGEGT. There are 17 residues in the CDR3. V trimming: 2 bases; J trimming: 9 bases; junction bases outside the gene matches: 16. CDR3 sequence: CASSYQRLSVGRGEQFF. CDR3 nucleotide sequence: TGTGCCAGCAGTTACCAGCGACTGAGCGTGGGGAGGGGTGAGCAGTTCTTC.

This chain links TRBV12-3 or TRBV12-4 with TRBJ1-5; a weak D match, TRBD1 (5 bases). There are 18 residues in the CDR3. V was trimmed by 5 bases and J by 1 base, leaving 21 bases between them. As DNA, the CDR3 is TGTGCCAGCAGTCCCCCCAAGAGGATACAGGCGAGCAATCAGCCCCAGCATTTT. Translated, it gives CASSPPKRIQASNQPQHF.

Concerning this clonotype itself: Given a much more abundant clone one base away, this may be a read error. J is TRBJ1-1 and V is TRBV7-2; a weak D match, TRBD1 (6 bases). V lost 5 bases and J lost 14, with 18 bases in between. From germline, CDR1 is SGHTA and CDR2 FQGNSA. The CDR3 covers 12 residues. The CDR3 nucleotides are TGTGCCAGCAGCCCCCCCCGGGGGGCCCTATTCTTT. Residues: CASSPPRGALFF.

There are a few counts of this clonotype. V is TRBV28 and J is TRBJ2-7, with D possibly matching TRBD2 (6 bases). V was shortened by 9 bases and J by 1 base, with 16 bases between the two germline ends. This CDR3 has 14 residues. CDR1 and CDR2 from the germline V gene are MDHEN and SYDVKM. The CDR3 sequence is CASGVDGTSYEQYF. CDR3 sequence (DNA): TGTGCCAGTGGGGTAGACGGGACTTCCTACGAGCAGTACTTC.

This clonotype showed up many times. The J gene is TRBJ2-1, the V gene TRBV28; D might be TRBD1 (5 bases). The length of the CDR3 is 16 residues. V gave up 2 bases and J gave up 5 bases, with 16 bases separating them. Germline CDR1 MDHEN, CDR2 SYDVKM. CDR3 region: CASSLKGQVVHNEQFF. In nucleotides, the CDR3 is TGTGCCAGCAGTTTAAAGGGGCAGGTGGTACACAATGAGCAGTTCTTC.

This clonotype was picked up many times. The rearrangement joins TRBV7-9 to TRBJ2-5; 7 bases align to TRBD2. The CDR3 runs to 11 residues. Germline V gene data show CDR1 as SEHNR and CDR2 as FQNEAQ (reference sequence). V shed 8 bases, J shed 5 bases, and the junction held 2 bases outside the gene matches. The CDR3 reads CASGTTETQYF. In DNA form, the CDR3 reads TGTGCCAGCGGGACTACGGAGACCCAGTACTTC.

Comments on this clonotype: A read error is possible here, since a much larger clone lies one base away. This chain links TRBV7-2 with TRBJ1-6; the D gene is possibly TRBD1 (6 bases). The V and J ends lost 4 bases and 12 bases respectively, with 25 bases between them. Germline CDR1 reads SGHTA; CDR2 reads FQGNSA. The CDR3 loop spans 17 amino acids. The CDR3 coding sequence is TGTGCCAGCAGCTCAAAGGTGACAGGCGGAAGCTATTTACCCCTCCACTTT. Its protein is CASSSKVTGGSYLPLHF.

This clonotype has only a few counts. This rearrangement joins TRBV9 to TRBJ1-6, with no clear D. V was cut by 3 bases and J by 7 bases, with 11 bases left in between. The germline CDR1 and CDR2 sequences are SGDLS and YYNGEE. CDR3 length: 14 residues. CDR3 DNA: TGTGCCAGCAGCGCCCTTTTGGCGAATTCACCCCTCCACTTT. Translation: CASSALLANSPLHF.

This clonotype appeared many times. The J gene is TRBJ1-2, the V gene TRBV7-2; tentatively, D is TRBD1 (6 bases). The length of the CDR3 is 13 residues. Germline V CDR1 and CDR2: SGHTA, FQGNSA. V shed 6 bases and J shed 3 bases, with 11 bases lying between them. The CDR3 protein is CASSPRTDYGYTF. The CDR3 DNA is TGTGCCAGCAGTCCCCGGACAGACTATGGCTACACCTTC.

The gene calls are TRBV29-1 and TRBJ1-1; D not certain. V dropped 5 bases and J dropped 6 bases, with 22 bases sitting between them. The CDR3 extends over 15 amino acids. Germline V gene data show CDR1 as SQVTM and CDR2 as ANQGSEA. In nucleotides, the CDR3 is TGCAGCGTTACAAAAGGGTCAGCGACGGCGTCTGAAGCTTTCTTT. Protein: CSVTKGSATASEAFF.

This clonotype was counted only a few times. This chain connects TRBV19 to TRBJ2-5; D possibly corresponds to TRBD2 (5 bases). This CDR3 is 14 amino acids long. Trimming cost V 3 bases and J 1 base, with 9 bases left between them. The germline V gene has CDR1 LNHDA and CDR2 SQIVND (reference sequence). Here the CDR3 DNA reads TGTGCCAGTAGTATTGTCCGGGGCCAAGAGACCCAGTACTTC. Translation gives CASSIVRGQETQYF. Using reference TRBV19 and TRBJ2-5 for the parts outside the CDR3, the full variable domain is DGGITQSPKYLFRKEGQNVTLSCEQNLNHDAMYWYRQDPGQGLRLIYYSQIVNDFQKGDIAEGYSVSREKKESFPLTVTSAQKNPTAFYLCASSIVRGQETQYFGPGTRLLVL.

This chain connects TRBV12-3 or TRBV12-4 to TRBJ1-2; no reliable D call. This CDR3 is 13 amino acids long. Trimming stripped 7 bases from V and 8 bases from J, with 17 bases between. The CDR3 is CASTFIVTEGYTF. CDR3 DNA: TGTGCCAGCACTTTTATAGTAACAGAGGGCTACACCTTC.

The gene calls are TRBV11-3 and TRBJ2-3, with D possibly being TRBD2 (6 bases). Trimming shortened V by 4 bases and J by 0 bases, and 8 bases separated the two germline ends. This CDR3 has 14 amino acids. CDR1 and CDR2 from the germline V gene are SGHNT and YENEEA. CDR3 loop: CASSSGRSTDTQYF. The CDR3 DNA reads TGTGCCAGCAGCTCAGGGAGGAGCACAGATACGCAGTATTTT.

This clonotype was seen many times. The V call is TRBV7-2, the J call TRBJ1-1; D remains unclear. V gave up 1 base and J gave up 0 bases, with 9 bases separating them. Germline-derived CDR1 and CDR2 are SGHTA and FQGNSA. This CDR3 region has 15 residues. The DNA for the CDR3 is TGTGCCAGCAGCTTAGACAGCCTTATGAACACTGAAGCTTTCTTT. Protein: CASSLDSLMNTEAFF.

In DNA form, the CDR3 reads TGTGCCAGCAGCTTAGAGGCGGGGGGGCTTAGGGAGACCCAGTACTTC. It encodes CASSLEAGGLRETQYF. V and J are TRBV11-2 and TRBJ2-5, with TRBD2 matching over 9 bases. Germline V gives CDR1 SGHAT, CDR2 FQNNGV. CDR3 length equals 16 residues. V dropped 0 bases and J dropped 5; count of bases not matched to a gene: 7.

V usage is TRBV5-5 and J usage is TRBJ2-3; D gene unclear. Trimming stripped 7 bases from V and 5 bases from J, with 5 bases between. The CDR3 length is 10 residues. Germline V lookup: CDR1 SGHKS, CDR2 YYEKEE (reference sequence). This CDR3 is CASGQDTQYF. CDR3 in DNA: TGTGCCAGCGGTCAAGATACGCAGTATTTT. Combining the CDR3 with reference TRBV5-5 and TRBJ2-3 gives the whole variable domain DAGVTQSPTHLIKTRGQQVTLRCSPISGHKSVSWYQQVLGQGPQFIFQYYEKEERGRGNFPDRFSARQFPNYSSELNVNALLLGDSALYLCASGQDTQYFGPGTRLTVL.

This rearrangement joins TRBV5-1 to TRBJ2-5; maybe TRBD1 (5 bases). Germline lookup yields CDR1 SGHRS and CDR2 YFSETQ. This CDR3 is built from 11 residues. V lost 2 bases to trimming and J lost 8 bases, with 7 bases between them. This CDR3 reads CASSFTGTQYF. The CDR3 DNA reads as TGCGCCAGCAGCTTTACAGGTACCCAGTACTTC.

This clonotype was recorded many times. This chain connects TRBV11-3 to TRBJ2-7; 7 bases match TRBD1. The V segment lost 3 bases and the J segment 2 bases; nucleotides outside the gene matches: 7. The CDR3 is 15 residues long. Germline loops: CDR1 SGHNT, CDR2 YENEEA. For the CDR3, the DNA is TGTGCCAGCAGCTTGCTGACAGGGAGCGCCTACGAGCAGTACTTC. It specifies CASSLLTGSAYEQYF.

This clonotype was seen only a few times. The rearrangement links TRBV9 to TRBJ2-1; the match to TRBD2 covers 9 bases. V was clipped by 5 bases and J by 7 bases; unmatched bases: 7. CDR3 length: 14 residues. Germline V gene data show CDR1 as SGDLS and CDR2 as YYNGEE. CDR3 amino acids: CASRDGAGGNEQFF. The CDR3 DNA reads TGTGCCAGCAGAGACGGAGCGGGAGGAAATGAGCAGTTCTTC.

This sequence joins TRBV7-9 and TRBJ2-3, with D perhaps assigned TRBD1 or TRBD2 (6 bases each). CDR3 length: 16 amino acids. Germline assignment: CDR1 SEHNR and CDR2 FQNEAQ (reference sequence). Trimming cost V 2 bases and J 6 bases, with 18 bases left between them. DNA of the CDR3: TGTGCCAGCAGCTTACAACCGGGGAGAGGGGGGGATACGCAGTATTTT. It translates to CASSLQPGRGGDTQYF.

V gene TRBV2 combines with J gene TRBJ2-3, with unresolved D. The CDR3 spans 17 residues. Germline lookup yields CDR1 SNHLY and CDR2 FYNNEI. Trimming cost V 2 bases and J 0 bases, with 15 bases left between them. CDR3 bases: TGTGCCAGCAGTGAAAACCCGACGGCGTCTAGCACAGATACGCAGTATTTT. Amino acids: CASSENPTASSTDTQYF.

The chain links TRBV7-9 to TRBJ1-2; 8 nucleotides align to TRBD1. Germline CDR1 reads SEHNR; CDR2 reads FQNEAQ (reference sequence). CDR3 length equals 13 residues. J gave up 10 bases and V 6 bases, and 10 bases lay outside the gene matches. CDR3 amino acids: CASSMPGQDDYTF. CDR3 coding DNA: TGTGCCAGCAGTATGCCGGGACAGGATGACTACACCTTC.

There are a few counts of this clonotype. The V call is TRBV4-2, the J call TRBJ1-1; D remains unclear. There are 16 residues in the CDR3. Per the germline V gene, CDR1 is LGHNA and CDR2 is YNFKEQ. Trimming took off 4 bases at V and 1 base at J, with 16 bases between the two ends. The CDR3 loop reads CASSPLPATPNTEAFF. The CDR3 nucleotides read TGTGCCAGCAGCCCGCTCCCAGCGACACCGAACACTGAAGCTTTCTTT.

V usage is TRBV28 and J usage is TRBJ2-2, with 9 nucleotides matching TRBD1. Germline CDR1 is MDHEN and CDR2 is SYDVKM. The CDR3 runs 16 residues. The V and J ends lost 4 bases and 5 bases, in that order; junction bases with no gene match: 8. The DNA for the CDR3 is TGTGCCAGCAGTTCACCCGGACAGGGGACAACCGGGGAGCTGTTTTTT. Translated, it gives CASSSPGQGTTGELFF.

This clonotype has only a few counts. The chain has TRBV11-2 and TRBJ2-5; the D gene is possibly TRBD2 (5 bases). The CDR3 contains 15 residues. The V gene lost 4 bases and the J gene lost 4 bases, with 16 bases spanning the gap. CDR1 is SGHAT and CDR2 is FQNNGV in the germline V gene. This chain's CDR3 is CASSSTLRVRETQYF. In nucleotides, the CDR3 is TGTGCCAGCAGCTCCACCTTGAGGGTCCGAGAGACCCAGTACTTC.

The rearrangement uses TRBV25-1 and TRBJ2-6, with 9 bases aligning to TRBD1. CDR1 MGHDK and CDR2 SYGVNS come from the germline V gene. The CDR3 contains 18 residues. Trimming at V came to 6 bases and at J to 0 bases, leaving 9 bases not matched to a gene. The CDR3 spells CASSGRTGDYSGANVLTF. CDR3 DNA sequence: TGTGCCAGCAGCGGTCGGACAGGGGATTACTCTGGGGCCAACGTCCTGACTTTC.

The V call is TRBV5-4, the J call TRBJ1-1; 9 bases line up with TRBD1. This CDR3 region has 15 residues. Germline V gives CDR1 SGHNT, CDR2 YYREEE (reference sequence). The trim removed 4 bases at V and 0 bases at J, leaving 4 bases unmatched. Written as DNA, the CDR3 is TGTGCCAGCAGCATCGGACAGGGGATGAACACTGAAGCTTTCTTT. Translated: CASSIGQGMNTEAFF.